Each of the 12 T cell receptor beta chains below was sequenced from the same sample in a study of Ad26.COV2.S vaccination and SARS-CoV-2 variants. Clones were read by immunoSEQ multiplex PCR, and TCRdb kept only the in-frame ones, dropping some. The sample shows some 480,000 clones, around nine tenths of them seen only once. The treatment is: about 20 received Ad26.COV2.S at low or high dose, single or two shots; several received placebo; per-sample allocation not given. Sampling was done on day 63 after the first vaccine or placebo injection. Material: peripheral blood, obtained in a trial of Ad26.COV2.S vaccine versus placebo. The receptors were gathered from a person aged 18-65 years who received the Ad26.COV2.S COVID-19 vaccine or a placebo.

Note on this clone: The same CDR3 is also encoded by other DNA sequences in this sample. This chain uses TRBV7-2 with TRBJ1-3; 10 bases fit TRBD1. Germline-derived CDR1 and CDR2 are SGHTA and FQGNSA. With V trimmed by 1 base and J by 4 bases, 1 base remained unmatched. This CDR3 is 15 amino acids long. CDR3 loop: CASSLGTGGGNTIYF. The DNA for the CDR3 is TGTGCCAGCAGCTTAGGGACAGGGGGGGGAAACACCATATATTTT.

The gene calls are TRBV28 and TRBJ1-6, with unresolved D. Germline-derived CDR1 and CDR2 are MDHEN and SYDVKM. This CDR3 is built from 16 residues. V shed 6 bases and J shed 0 bases, with 12 bases lying between them. The CDR3 region is CASRSTLSSYNSPLHF. The DNA for the CDR3 is TGTGCCAGCAGGTCCACGTTGAGCTCCTATAATTCACCCCTCCACTTT.

The chain carries TRBV27 and TRBJ2-1, with D possibly TRBD1 on 6 matching bases. CDR1 MNHEY and CDR2 SMNVEV come from the germline V gene (reference sequence). The CDR3 length is 16 residues. The V end lost 3 bases, the J end lost 0 bases, and 12 bases lay between the germline ends. The chain's CDR3 is CASSLSTGSSYNEQFF. The CDR3 DNA follows: TGTGCCAGCAGTTTGTCAACAGGGAGCTCCTACAATGAGCAGTTCTTC.

This chain uses TRBV15 with TRBJ2-4; 7 bases line up with TRBD2. Germline CDR1 is LNHNV and CDR2 is YYDKDF (reference sequence). The CDR3 extends over 18 amino acids. With 5 bases clipped from V and 2 bases from J, the junction kept 15 bases outside the gene matches. CDR3 residues: CATSPHSGGGDPKNIQYF. The CDR3 DNA reads TGTGCCACCAGCCCCCATTCGGGAGGAGGGGACCCCAAAAACATTCAGTACTTC.

The chain couples TRBV5-1 to TRBJ2-1; weak D call: TRBD1 (5 bases). This CDR3 comprises 17 residues. The V and J ends lost 0 bases and 2 bases respectively, with 15 bases between them. Per the germline V gene, CDR1 is SGHRS and CDR2 is YFSETQ. CDR3 nucleotide sequence: TGCGCCAGCAGCTTGGGCTTTGGGCAGGGTACCTACAATGAGCAGTTCTTC. This gives the protein CASSLGFGQGTYNEQFF.

J is TRBJ2-3 and V is TRBV7-3; 9 nucleotides agree with TRBD2. Per the germline V gene, CDR1 is SGHTA and CDR2 is FQGTGA. CDR3 size: 16 residues. Trimming cost V 2 bases and J 8 bases; bases outside gene matches: 11. DNA of the CDR3: TGTGCCAGCAGCTTATTTGGTAGCGGGAGTGGTGGTACGCAGTATTTT. It specifies CASSLFGSGSGGTQYF.

The chain combines TRBV6-2 or TRBV6-3 with TRBJ2-7; 9 positions agree with TRBD2. V gave up 6 bases and J gave up 3 bases; unmatched junction bases: 9. CDR1 is MNHEY and CDR2 is SVGEGT in the germline V gene. There are 15 residues in the CDR3. The DNA of the CDR3 is TGTGCCAGCAGCGCCCCCGGGACTAGCCTCTACGAGCAGTACTTC. It codes for CASSAPGTSLYEQYF.

This clone was recorded once. This sequence joins TRBV23-1 and TRBJ2-1; D is perhaps TRBD2 (5 bases). TRBV23-1 is known as an ORF, though its function is uncertain. Trimming cost V 0 bases and J 5 bases, with 14 bases left between them. CDR3 length equals 16 residues. CDR3 region: CASSQSGLWADNEQFF. CDR3 bases: TGCGCCAGCAGTCAATCAGGACTCTGGGCCGACAATGAGCAGTTCTTC.

The V call is TRBV4-1, the J call TRBJ1-5; no clear D. Germline CDR1 is MGHRA and CDR2 is YSYEKL. This CDR3 spans 16 amino acids. Trimming pared 0 bases from V and 0 bases from J, leaving 9 bases between. CDR3 protein: CASSQDPGNSNQPQHF. DNA of the CDR3: TGCGCCAGCAGCCAAGATCCCGGGAATAGCAATCAGCCCCAGCATTTT.

This chain connects TRBV6-5 to TRBJ2-7; unclear D gene. CDR3 size: 11 residues. The germline V gene encodes CDR1 MNHEY and CDR2 SVGAGI. Trimming stripped 0 bases from V and 7 bases from J, with 4 bases between. The CDR3 reads CASSYSGEQYF. CDR3 DNA: TGTGCCAGCAGTTACTCTGGGGAGCAGTACTTC.

The V and J genes are TRBV18 and TRBJ2-1, with D possibly being TRBD2 (6 bases). Between the trimmed V and J ends, which lost 5 bases and 4 bases, there was a span of 12 bases. Germline V CDR1 and CDR2: KGHSH, LQKENI. This CDR3 region has 14 residues. DNA for the CDR3: TGTGCCAGCTCATCCTGGGGAGGTTACAATGAGCAGTTCTTC. Translating it yields CASSSWGGYNEQFF.

This clone was seen a handful of times. The rearrangement joins TRBV29-1 to TRBJ2-6; 7 positions agree with TRBD1. The CDR3 totals 18 residues. The J segment lost 0 bases and the V segment lost 3 bases, leaving 11 bases of the junction unmatched. The V gene's germline CDR1 is SQVTM and CDR2 ANQGSEA. The CDR3 region has the DNA TGCAGCGTTGAGGGTCCGGGACAGTCCCTCTCTGGGGCCAACGTCCTGACTTTC. Translating it yields CSVEGPGQSLSGANVLTF.